This TCR beta chain came from a study of blood T cell repertoires in COVID-19. CDR1 is ENHRY, CDR2 SYGVKD, per germline. The CDR3 runs 12 residues. V lost 8 bases, J lost 1 base, and 9 bases lay in between. Assay used: immunoSEQ multiplex PCR; TCRdb lists only in-frame clones, some missing. Of around 150,000 clones listed, about 83% are singletons. Sample: peripheral blood. The clonotype originates from a man between 60 and 70 years old with acute or convalescent COVID-19. The chain links TRBV10-3 to TRBJ2-7; possibly TRBD1 for D (5 bases). The CDR3 DNA reads TGTGCCATCGGTCCAGGGTCCTACGAGCAGTACTTC. Protein sequence: CAIGPGSYEQYF.